This note documents a single T cell receptor beta chain sequence. This entry comes from a study of blood T cell repertoires in COVID-19. The overall study: Spain, Italy and the United States supplied samples that represented acute and convalescent COVID-19. Sources were T cells, B-cell-depleted T cells, or PBMCs; the material itself was cDNA or gDNA.

The CDR3 extends over 13 amino acids. The germline V gene has CDR1 SQVTM and CDR2 ANQGSEA. Trimming stripped 3 bases from V and 1 base from J, with 4 bases between. The data were produced by immunoSEQ multiplex PCR, yet TCRdb's version contains in-frame clones alone and is incomplete. The sample comprises roughly 520,000 clones, 85% to 90% of which are singletons, and about 1.7% rests with the top ten. Participant age was about 18 to 89 years, and participants resided in approximately 24 US areas. The clonotype comes from a woman aged 40 to 49 who had recovered from COVID-19. Sequencing was carried out using PBMCs or T cells enriched from blood (not recorded which). The genes are TRBV29-1 and TRBJ2-6; D not resolved. CDR3 region: CSVDMSGANVLTF. CDR3 bases: TGCAGCGTTGACATGTCTGGGGCCAACGTCCTGACTTTC.